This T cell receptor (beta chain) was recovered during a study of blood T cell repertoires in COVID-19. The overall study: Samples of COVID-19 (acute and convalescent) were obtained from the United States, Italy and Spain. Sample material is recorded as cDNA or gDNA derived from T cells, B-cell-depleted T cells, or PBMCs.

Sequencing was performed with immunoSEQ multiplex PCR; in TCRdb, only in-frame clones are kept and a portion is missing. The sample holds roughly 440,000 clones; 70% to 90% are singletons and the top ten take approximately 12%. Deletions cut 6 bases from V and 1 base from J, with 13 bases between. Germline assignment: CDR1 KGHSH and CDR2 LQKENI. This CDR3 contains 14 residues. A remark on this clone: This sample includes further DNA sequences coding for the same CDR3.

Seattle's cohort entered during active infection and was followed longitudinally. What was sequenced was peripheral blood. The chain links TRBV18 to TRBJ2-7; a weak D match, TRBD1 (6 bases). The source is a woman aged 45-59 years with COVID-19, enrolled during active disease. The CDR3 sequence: CASSPTGASYEQYF. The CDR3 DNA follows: TGTGCCAGCTCGCCGACAGGCGCTTCCTACGAGCAGTACTTC. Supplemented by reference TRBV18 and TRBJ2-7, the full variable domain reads NAGVMQNPRHLVRRRGQEARLRCSPMKGHSHVYWYRQLPEEGLKFMVYLQKENIIDESGMPKERFSAEFPKEGPSILRIQQVVRGDSAAYFCASSPTGASYEQYFGPGTRLTVT.